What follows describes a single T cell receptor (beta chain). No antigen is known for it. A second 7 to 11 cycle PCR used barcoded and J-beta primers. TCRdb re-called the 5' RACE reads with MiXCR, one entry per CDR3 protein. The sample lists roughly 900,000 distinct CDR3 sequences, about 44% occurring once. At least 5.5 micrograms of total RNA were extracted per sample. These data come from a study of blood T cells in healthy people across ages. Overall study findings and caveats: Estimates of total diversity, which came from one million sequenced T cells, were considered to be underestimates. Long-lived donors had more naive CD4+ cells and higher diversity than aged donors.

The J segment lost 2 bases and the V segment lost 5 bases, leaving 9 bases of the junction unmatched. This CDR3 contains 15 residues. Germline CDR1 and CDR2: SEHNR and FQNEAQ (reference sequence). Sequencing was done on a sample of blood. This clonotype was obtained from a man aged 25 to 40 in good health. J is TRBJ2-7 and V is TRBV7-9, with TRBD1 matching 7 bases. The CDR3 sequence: CASSPRDRQTYEQYF. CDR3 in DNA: TGTGCCAGCAGCCCCCGGGACAGACAGACCTACGAGCAGTACTTC.